The 17 T cell receptor beta chains presented below share a single source sample, sequenced in a study of T cells after yellow fever vaccination. TCRdb ran MiXCR on the 5' RACE reads and lists one entry per CDR3 protein. The table records some 390,000 distinct CDR3 sequences, around 20% of them present only once. The input for sequencing was PBMCs, taken before the yellow fever booster vaccination. These receptors were taken from a man aged 18-30 years who received the YFV17D yellow fever vaccine.

This clonotype came up once. The chain combines TRBV11-2 with TRBJ2-2; 8 nucleotides agree with TRBD2. The germline gives CDR1 SGHAT, CDR2 FQNNGV. The CDR3 runs to 17 residues. V dropped 2 bases and J dropped 5; count of bases not matched to a gene: 10. CDR3 DNA sequence: TGTGCCAGCAGCTTACCCCGACGGGAGGGGTATACCGGGGAGCTGTTTTTT. It codes for CASSLPRREGYTGELFF.

This clonotype was counted only a few times. The chain joins TRBV2 to TRBJ2-3; 7 nucleotides agree with TRBD2. The CDR3 consists of 15 residues. Germline V lookup: CDR1 SNHLY, CDR2 FYNNEI. The V and J ends lost 6 bases and 4 bases, in that order; junction bases with no gene match: 10. CDR3 coding DNA: TGTGCCAGCAGAGACGGCACTGGGGGGGCAGATACGCAGTATTTT. Encoded protein: CASRDGTGGADTQYF.

This clonotype was seen more than once but under ten times. The J gene is TRBJ1-4, the V gene TRBV4-3, with D possibly matching TRBD1 (6 bases). This CDR3 has 15 residues. The germline gives CDR1 LGHNA, CDR2 YSLEER. V lost 4 bases and J 3 bases, leaving 12 bases between the germline ends. DNA for the CDR3: TGCGCCAGCAGCCTCCTACAGGGAGCTAATGAAAAACTGTTTTTT. Protein: CASSLLQGANEKLFF.

The V and J genes are TRBV7-2 and TRBJ1-1; no reliable D call. Germline CDR1 SGHTA, CDR2 FQGNSA. The CDR3 length is 14 residues. V lost 4 bases and J lost 7, with 16 bases in between. CDR3 sequence reads: CASSSGVAWGEAFF. The CDR3 DNA reads as TGTGCCAGCAGCTCCGGAGTTGCCTGGGGTGAAGCTTTCTTT. Drawing the rest from reference TRBV7-2 and TRBJ1-1, the complete variable domain is GAGVSQSPSNKVTEKGKDVELRCDPISGHTALYWYRQSLGQGLEFLIYFQGNSAPDKSGLPSDRFSAERTGGSVSTLTIQRTQQEDSAVYLCASSSGVAWGEAFFGQGTRLTVV.

This clonotype was detected a few times. The chain is built from TRBV4-1 and TRBJ2-7; 10 nucleotides match TRBD1. With V trimmed by 1 base and J by 0 bases, 15 bases remained unmatched. The CDR3 has 20 residues. The germline CDR1 and CDR2 sequences are MGHRA and YSYEKL. CDR3 DNA: TGCGCCAGCAGCCAAGCCAACCGGGACAGGGGTCCCTGGAGCTCCTACGAGCAGTACTTC. Protein sequence: CASSQANRDRGPWSSYEQYF.

The chain combines TRBV5-1 with TRBJ2-7; 7 bases are a match to TRBD1. The CDR3 runs 15 residues. Germline V gene lookup returns CDR1 SGHRS and CDR2 YFSETQ. V was clipped by 2 bases and J by 0 bases; unmatched bases: 5. The CDR3: CASSLTGVSSYEQYF. The CDR3 bases are TGCGCCAGCAGCTTAACAGGGGTGAGCTCCTACGAGCAGTACTTC.

This clonotype was detected a few times. J is TRBJ1-2 and V is TRBV15; tentative D call: TRBD1 (5 bases). V dropped 5 bases and J dropped 5 bases, with 27 bases sitting between them. Germline loops: CDR1 LNHNV, CDR2 YYDKDF (reference sequence). The CDR3 totals 18 residues. DNA of the CDR3: TGTGCCACCAGCGGACACCTCCGAGGGCAGGGCAACGGTTATGGCTACACCTTC. Amino acids: CATSGHLRGQGNGYGYTF.

This clonotype was seen more than once but under ten times. V is TRBV27 and J is TRBJ1-1; TRBD1 is a possible D gene (5 bases). The CDR3 covers 14 residues. V was pared by 6 bases and J by 4 bases, with 15 bases between. CDR1 MNHEY and CDR2 SMNVEV come from the germline V gene (reference sequence). The chain's CDR3 is CASSPAGLGTEAFF. The DNA of the CDR3 is TGTGCCAGCAGCCCGGCAGGGCTGGGCACTGAAGCTTTCTTT.

This chain uses TRBV6-6 with TRBJ1-5, with 9 bases matching TRBD1. Germline values: CDR1 MNHNY, CDR2 SVGAGI (reference sequence). The J segment lost 1 base and the V segment lost 0 bases, leaving 4 bases of the junction unmatched. The CDR3 is made up of 17 amino acids. The CDR3 nucleotides read TGTGCCAGCAGTTACTCGAGGGGACAGGGAAGCAATCAGCCCCAGCATTTT. Protein sequence: CASSYSRGQGSNQPQHF.

The rearrangement uses TRBV7-2 and TRBJ2-7; no clear D gene. Germline values: CDR1 SGHTA, CDR2 FQGNSA. Trimming took 1 base from V and 7 from J, leaving 8 bases between them. CDR3 length: 12 amino acids. CDR3 region: CASSLVAREQYF. Written as DNA, the CDR3 is TGTGCCAGCAGCTTAGTCGCCCGGGAGCAGTACTTC.

In this sample, this clonotype turned up a few times. With a much larger clone just one base away, this may be a read error. The chain recombines TRBV12-3 or TRBV12-4 with TRBJ1-5, with D possibly matching TRBD1 (6 bases). CDR3 length: 12 amino acids. In DNA form, the CDR3 reads TGTGCCAGCAATTTAGGGGGTCAGCCCCAGCATTTT. This sequence encodes CASNLGGQPQHF.

The chain joins TRBV20-1 to TRBJ2-7; D is perhaps TRBD1 (6 bases). CDR3 size: 14 residues. The germline V gene encodes CDR1 DFQATT and CDR2 SNEGSKA (reference sequence). V dropped 5 bases and J dropped 3 bases, with 17 bases sitting between them. The CDR3 bases are TGCAGTGCTCTCCAGCCGGGACAAGACTACGAGCAGTACTTC. Its translation: CSALQPGQDYEQYF.

This clonotype has ten or more counts. The V call is TRBV12-3 or TRBV12-4, the J call TRBJ2-2; 11 nucleotides match TRBD2. The CDR3 spans 15 residues. After removal of 6 bases from V and 5 bases from J, the junction contained 5 bases not matched to a gene. The CDR3 nucleotides read TGTGCCAGCAGCCTCCGACTAGCGGGAACCGGGGAGCTGTTTTTT. It is translated as CASSLRLAGTGELFF.

This clonotype showed up just a few times. The DNA for the CDR3 is TGCGCCAGCAGCCGCGGGGGACAGAACGGGGAGCTGTTTTTT. Its protein is CASSRGGQNGELFF. The chain is built from TRBV5-1 and TRBJ2-2; either TRBD1 or TRBD2 may supply D (7 bases each). Germline values: CDR1 SGHRS, CDR2 YFSETQ. Trimming removed 4 bases from V and 7 bases from J, with 14 bases in between. The CDR3 runs 14 residues.

This clonotype has a handful of counts. The rearrangement joins TRBV20-1 to TRBJ2-2; 10 bases are a match to TRBD2. The germline V gene has CDR1 DFQATT and CDR2 SNEGSKA (reference sequence). Trimming removed 6 bases from V and 4 bases from J; junction bases left unmatched: 8. The CDR3 runs 15 residues. The CDR3 DNA follows: TGCAGTGCCTCCCGCCGACTAGCGGGCACCGGGGAGCTGTTTTTT. Translated: CSASRRLAGTGELFF.

This clonotype was seen more than once but under ten times. V is TRBV7-9 and J is TRBJ1-4; no clear D. This CDR3 comprises 15 residues. V was cut by 1 base and J by 5 bases, with 11 bases left in between. The germline CDR1 and CDR2 sequences are SEHNR and FQNEAQ (reference sequence). The CDR3 nucleotides are TGTGCCAGCAGCTTAGGAAAGTCCATAAATGAAAAACTGTTTTTT. Residues: CASSLGKSINEKLFF.

The CDR3: CASRGQGKLYGYTF. As DNA, the CDR3 is TGTGCCAGCAGGGGACAGGGAAAGTTATATGGCTACACCTTC. The chain has TRBV25-1 and TRBJ1-2; 9 bases are a match to TRBD1. Germline V gene sequence: CDR1 MGHDK, CDR2 SYGVNS. CDR3 length equals 14 residues. J lost 5 bases, V lost 6 bases, and 7 bases had no gene match.